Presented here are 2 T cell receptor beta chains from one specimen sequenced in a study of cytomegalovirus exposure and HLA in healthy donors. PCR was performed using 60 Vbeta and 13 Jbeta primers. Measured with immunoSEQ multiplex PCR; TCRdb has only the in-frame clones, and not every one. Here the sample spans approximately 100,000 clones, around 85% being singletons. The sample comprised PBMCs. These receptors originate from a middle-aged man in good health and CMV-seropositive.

The CDR3 protein is CASRETSGRTGVDTQYF. CDR3 DNA sequence: TGCGCCAGCAGAGAGACTAGCGGGAGGACGGGAGTGGATACGCAGTATTTT. The V call is TRBV5-1, the J call TRBJ2-3, with 13 nucleotides matching TRBD2. The ends lost 5 bases at V and 6 bases at J; junction bases unmatched: 12. The CDR3 is made up of 17 amino acids. CDR1 is SGHRS and CDR2 is YFSETQ in the germline V gene.

The CDR3 here is CAWSVAGANVLTF. The DNA for the CDR3 is TGTGCCTGGAGTGTAGCCGGGGCCAACGTCCTGACTTTC. J is TRBJ2-6 and V is TRBV30; D is ambiguous. Germline assignment: CDR1 GTSNPN and CDR2 SVGIG (reference sequence). The V and J ends lost 0 bases and 4 bases respectively, with 4 bases between them. The CDR3 sequence is 13 residues long. Based on the CDR3 plus reference TRBV30 and TRBJ2-6, the full variable domain is SQTIHQWPATLVQPVGSPLSLECTVEGTSNPNLYWYRQAAGRGLQLLFYSVGIGQISSEVPQNLSASRPQDRQFILSSKKLLLSDSGFYLCAWSVAGANVLTFGAGSRLTVL.